The present TCR beta chain was sequenced within a study of CD4 T cells in relation to SARS-CoV-2 and coronaviruses. Unexposed donor CD4+ T cells date from about 2011-2019, before the COVID-19 pandemic. CD4+ T cells were isolated from the cells after about nine days of culture. Libraries were prepared by immunoSEQ multiplex PCR; TCRdb keeps only in-frame clonotypes and omits some of them. The repertoire has approximately 30,000 clones, about 70% of them found once; the top ten carry under 25%. Turning to this clone: Its antigen is currently unknown.

Trimming took 3 bases from V and 5 from J, leaving 10 bases between them. There are 13 residues in the CDR3. Germline V gene lookup returns CDR1 GTSNPN and CDR2 SVGIG (reference sequence). V gene TRBV30 combines with J gene TRBJ2-2; possibly TRBD1 for D (6 bases). The specimen sequenced was CD4+ T cells from PBMCs, cultured in vitro. This clonotype originated in a human donor in good health. The DNA of the CDR3 is TGTGCCTGGAGACAGGGTCGGACCGGGGAGCTGTTTTTT. Translation: CAWRQGRTGELFF.